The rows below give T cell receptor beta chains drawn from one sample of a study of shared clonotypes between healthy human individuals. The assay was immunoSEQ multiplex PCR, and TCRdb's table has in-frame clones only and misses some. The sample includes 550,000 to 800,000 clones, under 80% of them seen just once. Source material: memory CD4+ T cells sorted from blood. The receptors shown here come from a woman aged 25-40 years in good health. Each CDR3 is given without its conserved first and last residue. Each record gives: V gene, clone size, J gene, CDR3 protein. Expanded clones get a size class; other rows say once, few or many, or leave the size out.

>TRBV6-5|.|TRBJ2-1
ASRNRDRYNEQF
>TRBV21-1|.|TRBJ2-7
ASSKVNPELYEQY
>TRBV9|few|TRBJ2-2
ASSVEFMDRTGELF
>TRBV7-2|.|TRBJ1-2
ASSSEAYGYT
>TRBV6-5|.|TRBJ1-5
ASSYRQGVNQPQH
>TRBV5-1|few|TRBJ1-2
ASSAGQGNYGYT
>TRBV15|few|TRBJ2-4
ATSRENIQY
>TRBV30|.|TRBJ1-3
AWSVQFGNTIY
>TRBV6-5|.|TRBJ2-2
ASSYQPDPNTGELF
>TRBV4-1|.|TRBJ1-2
ASSHNHYRGANYGYT
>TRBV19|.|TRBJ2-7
ASSVQENSYEQY
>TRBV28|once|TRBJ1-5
ASSSPGGGNQPQH
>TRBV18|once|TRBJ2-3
ASSPLIRRVDTQY
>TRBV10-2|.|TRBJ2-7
ASSDSYEQY
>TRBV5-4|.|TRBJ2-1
ASSLGVGQAYLNEQF
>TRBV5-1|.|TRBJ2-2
ASSFQHRAGAGELF
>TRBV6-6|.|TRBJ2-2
ASSYLVRGTGELF
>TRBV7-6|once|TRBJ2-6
ASSLELWSGANVLT
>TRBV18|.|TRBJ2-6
ASSPPGTASSGANVLT
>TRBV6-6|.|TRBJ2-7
ASSWDREGEQY
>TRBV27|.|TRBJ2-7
ASRGTVSSYEQY
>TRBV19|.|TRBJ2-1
ASSMGQGNYNEQF
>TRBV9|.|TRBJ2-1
ASSVGTSGRVDEQF
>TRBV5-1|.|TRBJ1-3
ASSPGTGGGTIY
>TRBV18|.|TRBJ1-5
ASSLGDTGYQPQH
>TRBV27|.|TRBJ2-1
ASSFSTWGLAGGNEQF
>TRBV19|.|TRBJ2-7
ASSLARGRASYEQY
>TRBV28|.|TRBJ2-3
ASRSPTPSTDTQY
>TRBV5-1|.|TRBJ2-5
ASSLGGSETQY
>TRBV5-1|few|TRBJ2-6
ASRPVPPAGVSSGANVLT
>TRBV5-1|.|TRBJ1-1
ASSSDGHTEAF
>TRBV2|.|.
ASSVSHEQY
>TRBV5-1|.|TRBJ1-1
ASSRSGTPNTEAF
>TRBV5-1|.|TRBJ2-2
ASSPLGGMANTGELF
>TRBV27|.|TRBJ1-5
ASSFGAGGQPQH
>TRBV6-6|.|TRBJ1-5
ASSYGAGNQPQH
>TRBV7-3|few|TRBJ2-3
ASSLSSGTTDTQY
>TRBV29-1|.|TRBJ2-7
SVFDSSYEQY
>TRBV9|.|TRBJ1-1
ASSMIGGGRSNTEAF
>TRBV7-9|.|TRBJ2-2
ASSLGLAGGPRTGELF
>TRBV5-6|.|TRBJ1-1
ASNRSPGNTEAF
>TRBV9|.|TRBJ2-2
ASSVEHGPGELF
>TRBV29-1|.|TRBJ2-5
SVGASGKGLAGVRETQY
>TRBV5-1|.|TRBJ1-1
ASSPGGGRANTEAF
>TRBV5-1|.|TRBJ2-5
ASSLPTSGAQETQY
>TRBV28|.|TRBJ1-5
ASRPRQGMSNQPQH
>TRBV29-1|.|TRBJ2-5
SVGGGSPMTETQY
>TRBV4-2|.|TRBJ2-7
ASSPVGHSYEQY
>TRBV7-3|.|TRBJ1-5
ASSTGHYRQAGSRQPQH
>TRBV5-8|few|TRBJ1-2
ASSPTGFNYGYT